This T cell receptor beta chain is from a study of response to subunit inactivated influenza vaccine. TCRdb re-called the RT-PCR reads through MiXCR, storing one row per CDR3 protein. The repertoire holds 400,000 to 650,000 distinct CDR3 sequences, with approximately 7.8% as singletons. This CDR3 is built from 16 residues. Per the germline V gene, CDR1 is SGHTA and CDR2 is FQGNSA. V shed 5 bases and J 1 base; nucleotides not matched to a gene: 6. A remark on this clonotype: Its antigen is as yet unknown.

Study conclusions and caveats: Few additional T cells are recruited per seasonal influenza vaccination, authors suggested.

This receptor was obtained from a man aged 50 to 75 who received an inactivated influenza vaccine. This chain joins TRBV7-2 and TRBJ2-4; TRBD1 agrees at 9 bases. Source: PBMCs from blood, taken 23 months after vaccination. CDR3 DNA: TGTGCCAGCAGCCAGGGGACAGGGTCGGCCAAAAACATTCAGTACTTC. Translated, it gives CASSQGTGSAKNIQYF.